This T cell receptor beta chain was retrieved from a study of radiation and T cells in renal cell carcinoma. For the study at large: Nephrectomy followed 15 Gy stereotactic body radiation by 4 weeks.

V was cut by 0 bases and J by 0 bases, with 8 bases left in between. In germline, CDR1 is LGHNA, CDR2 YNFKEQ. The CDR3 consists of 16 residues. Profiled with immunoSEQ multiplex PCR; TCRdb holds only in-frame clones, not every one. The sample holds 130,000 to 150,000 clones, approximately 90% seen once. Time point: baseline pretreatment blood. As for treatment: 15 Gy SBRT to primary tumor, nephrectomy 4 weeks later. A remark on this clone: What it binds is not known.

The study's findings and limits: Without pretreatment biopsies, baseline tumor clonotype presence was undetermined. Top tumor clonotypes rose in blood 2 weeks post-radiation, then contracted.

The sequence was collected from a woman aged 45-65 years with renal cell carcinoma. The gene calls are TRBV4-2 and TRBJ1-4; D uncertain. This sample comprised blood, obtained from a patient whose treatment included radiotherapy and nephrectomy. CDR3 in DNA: TGTGCCAGCAGCCAAGACCTACGAGCAACTAATGAAAAACTGTTTTTT. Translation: CASSQDLRATNEKLFF.